This TCR beta chain was retrieved from a study of T cells expressing NK-cell markers. Study-level information: Underlying the TCR beta repertoires were sorted CD3+CD56+NKG2C+, CD3+CD56+NKG2C- and CD3+CD56-NKG2C+ T cells.

UMIs were included in TCR beta cDNA generated by 5'RACE template switching. TCRdb re-analyzed the 5' RACE reads; it lists each CDR3 protein once, without DNA. This sample contains about 260,000 distinct CDR3 sequences. CDR3 length: 15 residues. Germline assignment: CDR1 SGHVS and CDR2 FQNEAQ. J is TRBJ2-7 and V is TRBV7-8; TCRdb returns TRBD2, unconfirmable since there is no DNA. The receptor was derived from a man between 18 and 29 years old in good health. The sample was blood T cells: a sorted CD56 or NKG2C T cell subset, CD4+ or CD8+ T cells, or bulk PBMC T cells (not recorded which). This CDR3 reads CASSFTSGSRYEQYF.